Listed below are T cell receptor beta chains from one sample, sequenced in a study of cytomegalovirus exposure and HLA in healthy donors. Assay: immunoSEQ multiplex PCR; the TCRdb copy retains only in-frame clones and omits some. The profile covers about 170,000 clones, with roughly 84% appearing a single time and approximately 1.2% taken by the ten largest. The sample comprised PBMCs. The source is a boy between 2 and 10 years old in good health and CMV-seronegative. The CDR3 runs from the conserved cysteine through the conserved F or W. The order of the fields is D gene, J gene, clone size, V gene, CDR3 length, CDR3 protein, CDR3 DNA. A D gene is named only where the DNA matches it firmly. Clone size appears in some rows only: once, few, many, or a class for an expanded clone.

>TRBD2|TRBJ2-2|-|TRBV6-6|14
CASSPSGGTGELFF
TGTGCCAGCAGCCCCAGCGGGGGGACCGGGGAGCTGTTTTTT
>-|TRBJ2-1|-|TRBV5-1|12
CASSLVGPPQFF
TGCGCCAGCAGCTTGGTGGGGCCCCCGCAGTTCTTC
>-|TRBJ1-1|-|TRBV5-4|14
CASSLVSSNTEAFF
TGTGCCAGCAGCCTGGTTAGTAGCAACACTGAAGCTTTCTTT
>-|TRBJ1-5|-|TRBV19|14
CASSTYGRDQPQHF
TGTGCCAGTAGTACATATGGGAGGGATCAGCCCCAGCATTTT
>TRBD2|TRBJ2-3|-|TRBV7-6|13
CASSFGLVDTQYF
TGTGCCAGCAGCTTCGGACTAGTCGATACGCAGTATTTT
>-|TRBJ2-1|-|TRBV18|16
CASSPTLGGIHNEQFF
TGTGCCAGCTCACCTACTTTGGGGGGTATCCACAATGAGCAGTTCTTC
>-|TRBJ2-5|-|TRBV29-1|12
CSVDRGLETQYF
TGCAGCGTTGATAGAGGGTTAGAGACCCAGTACTTC
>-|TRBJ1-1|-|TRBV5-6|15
CASSWIVRGNTEAFF
TGTGCCAGCAGCTGGATCGTCCGGGGGAACACTGAAGCTTTCTTT
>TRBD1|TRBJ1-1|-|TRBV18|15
CASSPTGTENTEAFF
TGTGCCAGCTCACCTACCGGGACAGAGAACACTGAAGCTTTCTTT
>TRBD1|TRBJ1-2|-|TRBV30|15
CAWSVGTGRIYGYTF
TGTGCCTGGAGTGTTGGGACAGGGAGGATCTATGGCTACACCTTC
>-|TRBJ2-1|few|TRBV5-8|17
CASSLPPPGISYNEQFF
TGTGCCAGCAGCTTGCCTCCGCCGGGAATTTCCTACAATGAGCAGTTCTTC
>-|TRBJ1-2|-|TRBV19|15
CASSIGGHGSDGYTF
TGTGCCAGTAGTATAGGGGGACACGGATCAGATGGCTACACCTTC
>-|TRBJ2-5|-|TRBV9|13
CASSVVEGQTQYF
TGTGCCAGCAGCGTAGTGGAGGGGCAGACCCAGTACTTC
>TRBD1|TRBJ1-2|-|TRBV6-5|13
CASSPTGGSGYTF
TGTGCCAGCAGTCCTACAGGGGGAAGTGGCTACACCTTC
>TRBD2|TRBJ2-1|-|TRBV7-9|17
CASSTTPPGGIYNEQFF
TGTGCCAGCAGCACCACACCGCCGGGGGGGATTTACAATGAGCAGTTCTTC
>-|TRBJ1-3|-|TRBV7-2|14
CASRQNRAGNTIYF
TGTGCCAGCAGACAGAACAGGGCTGGAAACACCATATATTTT
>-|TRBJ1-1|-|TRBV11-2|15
CASSFSRGVHTEAFF
TGTGCCAGCAGCTTTAGTCGGGGGGTACATACTGAAGCTTTCTTT
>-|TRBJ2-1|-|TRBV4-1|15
CASSQVVSAYNEQFF
TGCGCCAGCAGCCAAGTTGTTAGCGCGTACAATGAGCAGTTCTTC
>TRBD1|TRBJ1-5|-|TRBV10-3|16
CAISEYRGGSNQPQHF
TGTGCCATCAGTGAATACAGGGGTGGAAGCAATCAGCCCCAGCATTTT
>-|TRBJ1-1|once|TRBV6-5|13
CASSYGGWTEAFF
TGTGCCAGCAGTTACGGGGGGTGGACTGAAGCTTTCTTT
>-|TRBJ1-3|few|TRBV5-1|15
CASSLRGSSGNTIYF
TGCGCCAGCAGCTTGCGCGGCAGCTCTGGAAACACCATATATTTT
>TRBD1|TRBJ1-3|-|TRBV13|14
CASKPGTAGNTIYF
TGTGCCAGCAAACCCGGGACAGCTGGAAACACCATATATTTT
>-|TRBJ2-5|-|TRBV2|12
CASRGGQETQYF
TGTGCCAGCAGGGGGGGACAAGAGACCCAGTACTTC
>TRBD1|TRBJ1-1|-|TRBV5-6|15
CASSDDRGPNTEAFF
TGTGCCAGCAGCGACGACAGGGGCCCCAACACTGAAGCTTTCTTT
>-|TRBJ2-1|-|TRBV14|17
CASSQVRGITRSNEQFF
TGTGCCAGCAGCCAAGTTAGAGGAATAACGCGGTCGAATGAGCAGTTCTTC
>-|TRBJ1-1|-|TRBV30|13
CAWGRVWNTEAFF
TGTGCCTGGGGGAGGGTATGGAACACTGAAGCTTTCTTT
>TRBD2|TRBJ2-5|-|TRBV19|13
CASRDFGGETQYF
TGTGCCAGTAGAGACTTCGGGGGGGAGACCCAGTACTTC